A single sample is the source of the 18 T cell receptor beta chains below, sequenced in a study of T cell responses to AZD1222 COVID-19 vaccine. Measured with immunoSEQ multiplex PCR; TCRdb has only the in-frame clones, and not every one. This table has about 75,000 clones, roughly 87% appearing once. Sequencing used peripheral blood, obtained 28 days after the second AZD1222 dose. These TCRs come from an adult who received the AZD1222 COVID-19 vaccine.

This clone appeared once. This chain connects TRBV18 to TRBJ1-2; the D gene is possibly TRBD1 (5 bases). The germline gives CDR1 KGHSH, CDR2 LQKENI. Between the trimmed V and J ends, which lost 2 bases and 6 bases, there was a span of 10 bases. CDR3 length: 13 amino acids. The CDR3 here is CASSPGQGDGYTF. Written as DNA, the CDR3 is TGTGCCAGCTCACCAGGGCAGGGAGATGGCTACACCTTC.

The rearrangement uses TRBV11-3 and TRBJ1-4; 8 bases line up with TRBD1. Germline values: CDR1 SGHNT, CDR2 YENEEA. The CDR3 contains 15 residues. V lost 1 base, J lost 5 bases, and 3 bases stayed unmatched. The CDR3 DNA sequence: TGTGCCAGCAGCTTAGCACAGGGGGGGAATGAAAAACTGTTTTTT. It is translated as CASSLAQGGNEKLFF.

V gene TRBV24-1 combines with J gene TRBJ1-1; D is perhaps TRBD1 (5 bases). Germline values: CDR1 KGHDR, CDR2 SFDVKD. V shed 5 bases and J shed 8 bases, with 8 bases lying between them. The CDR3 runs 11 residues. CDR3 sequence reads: CATSAGGEAFF. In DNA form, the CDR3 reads TGTGCCACCAGTGCCGGGGGGGAAGCTTTCTTT.

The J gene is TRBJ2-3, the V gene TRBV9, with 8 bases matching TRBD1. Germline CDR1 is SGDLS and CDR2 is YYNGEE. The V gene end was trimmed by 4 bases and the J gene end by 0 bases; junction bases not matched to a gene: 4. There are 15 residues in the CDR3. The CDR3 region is CASSTRTGSTDTQYF. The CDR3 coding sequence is TGTGCCAGCAGCACTCGGACAGGGAGCACAGATACGCAGTATTTT.

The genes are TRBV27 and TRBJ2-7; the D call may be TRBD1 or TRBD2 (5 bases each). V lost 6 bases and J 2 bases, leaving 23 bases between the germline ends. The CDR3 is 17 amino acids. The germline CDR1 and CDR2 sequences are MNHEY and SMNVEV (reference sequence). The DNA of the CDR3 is TGTGCCAGCAGCCCAAGTTGGGGACGGATAAGCCCCTACGAGCAGTACTTC. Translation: CASSPSWGRISPYEQYF.

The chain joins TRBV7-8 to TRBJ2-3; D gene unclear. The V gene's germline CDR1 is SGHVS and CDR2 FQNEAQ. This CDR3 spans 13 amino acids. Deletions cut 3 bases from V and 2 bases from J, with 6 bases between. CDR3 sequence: CASSLDLTDTQYF. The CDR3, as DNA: TGTGCCAGCAGCTTGGACCTCACAGATACGCAGTATTTT. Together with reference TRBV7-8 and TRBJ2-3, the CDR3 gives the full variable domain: GAGVSQSPRYKVAKRGQDVALRCDPISGHVSLFWYQQALGQGPEFLTYFQNEAQLDKSGLPSDRFFAERPEGSVSTLKIQRTQQEDSAVYLCASSLDLTDTQYFGPGTRLTVL.

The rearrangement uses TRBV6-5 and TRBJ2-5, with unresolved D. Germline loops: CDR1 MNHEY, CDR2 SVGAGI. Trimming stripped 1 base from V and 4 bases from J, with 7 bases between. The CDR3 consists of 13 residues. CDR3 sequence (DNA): TGTGCCAGCAGTTACTTCCGGGCAGAGACCCAGTACTTC. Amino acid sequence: CASSYFRAETQYF.

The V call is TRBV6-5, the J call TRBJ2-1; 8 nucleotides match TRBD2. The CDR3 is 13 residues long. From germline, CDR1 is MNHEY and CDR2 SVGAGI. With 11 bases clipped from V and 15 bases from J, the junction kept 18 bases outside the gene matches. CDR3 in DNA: TGTGCCTCTAGCGACGGGGGGGCGTTTGTTACGTTCTTC. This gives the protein CASSDGGAFVTFF.

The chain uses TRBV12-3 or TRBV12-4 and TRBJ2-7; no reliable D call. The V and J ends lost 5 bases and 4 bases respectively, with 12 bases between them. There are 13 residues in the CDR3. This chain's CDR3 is CASSDGRWYEQYF. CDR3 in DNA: TGTGCCAGCAGTGACGGGCGGTGGTACGAGCAGTACTTC.

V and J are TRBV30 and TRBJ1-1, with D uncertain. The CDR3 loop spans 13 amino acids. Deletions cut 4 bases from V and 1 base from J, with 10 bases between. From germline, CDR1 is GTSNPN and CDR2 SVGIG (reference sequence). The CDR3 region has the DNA TGTGCCTGGACCCGTACCCGGAACACTGAAGCTTTCTTT. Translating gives CAWTRTRNTEAFF.

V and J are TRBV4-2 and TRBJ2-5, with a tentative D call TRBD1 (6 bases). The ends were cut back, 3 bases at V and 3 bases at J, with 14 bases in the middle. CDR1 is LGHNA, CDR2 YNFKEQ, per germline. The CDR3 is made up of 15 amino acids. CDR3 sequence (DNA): TGTGCCAGCAGCCACGAACCCAGGGGCAAAGAGACCCAGTACTTC. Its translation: CASSHEPRGKETQYF.

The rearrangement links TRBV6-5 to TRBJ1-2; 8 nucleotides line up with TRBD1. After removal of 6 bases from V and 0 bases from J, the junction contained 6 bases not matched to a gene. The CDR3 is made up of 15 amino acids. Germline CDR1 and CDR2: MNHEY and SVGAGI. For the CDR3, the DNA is TGTGCCAGCAGGGACAGGGTCGGGGCTAACTATGGCTACACCTTC. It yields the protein CASRDRVGANYGYTF.

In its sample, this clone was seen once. The CDR3 sequence: CASSIYSTRSGAPYEQYF. In nucleotides, the CDR3 is TGTGCCAGTAGTATCTACAGTACCCGAAGTGGGGCCCCCTACGAGCAGTACTTC. The chain has TRBV19 and TRBJ2-7, with a tentative D call TRBD1 (5 bases). Looked up from germline, CDR1 is LNHDA and CDR2 is SQIVND (reference sequence). V was shortened by 3 bases and J by 2 bases, with 23 bases between the two germline ends. There are 18 residues in the CDR3.

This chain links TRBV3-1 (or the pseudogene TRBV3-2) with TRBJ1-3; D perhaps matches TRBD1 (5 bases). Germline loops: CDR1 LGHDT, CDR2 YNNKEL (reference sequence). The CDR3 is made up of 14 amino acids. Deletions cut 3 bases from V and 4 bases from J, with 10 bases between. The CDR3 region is CASSQGGDGNTIYF. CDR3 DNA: TGTGCCAGCAGCCAGGGGGGGGACGGAAACACCATATATTTT.

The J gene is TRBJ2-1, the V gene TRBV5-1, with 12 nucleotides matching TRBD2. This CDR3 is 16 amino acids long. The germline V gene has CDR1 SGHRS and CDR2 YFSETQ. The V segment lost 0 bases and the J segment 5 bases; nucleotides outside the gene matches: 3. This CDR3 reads CASSLGGLAGNNEQFF. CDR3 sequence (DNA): TGCGCCAGCAGCTTGGGTGGACTAGCGGGAAACAATGAGCAGTTCTTC.

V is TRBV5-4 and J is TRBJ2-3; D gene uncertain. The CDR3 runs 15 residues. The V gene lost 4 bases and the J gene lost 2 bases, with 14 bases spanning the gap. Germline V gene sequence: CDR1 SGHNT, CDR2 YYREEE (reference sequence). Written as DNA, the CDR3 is TGTGCCAGCAGCCGAAAGGACGGCTACACAGATACGCAGTATTTT. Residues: CASSRKDGYTDTQYF.

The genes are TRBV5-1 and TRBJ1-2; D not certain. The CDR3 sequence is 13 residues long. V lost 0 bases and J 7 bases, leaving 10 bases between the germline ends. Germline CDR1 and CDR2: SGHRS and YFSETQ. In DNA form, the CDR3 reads TGCGCCAGCAGCTTGGTTCAAGGGAGTGGCTACACCTTC. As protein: CASSLVQGSGYTF.

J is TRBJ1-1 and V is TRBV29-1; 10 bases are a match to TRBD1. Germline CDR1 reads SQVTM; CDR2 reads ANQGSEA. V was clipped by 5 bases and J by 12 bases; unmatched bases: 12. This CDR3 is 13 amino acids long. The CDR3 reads CSVSPEDRGKTFF. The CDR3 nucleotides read TGCAGCGTTTCGCCCGAGGACAGGGGGAAAACTTTCTTT.